The 18 T cell receptor beta chains given below trace back to one sample, sequenced in a study of control samples from healthy donors and cancer patients. The protocol was immunoSEQ multiplex PCR, while the TCRdb copy is restricted to in-frame clones and leaves out a portion. Of roughly 100,000 clones in the sample, roughly 80% were seen once. The sample consisted of blood. These TCRs come from a woman in her forties or fifties in good health.

The J gene is TRBJ2-5, the V gene TRBV5-1, with TRBD1 matching over 7 bases. The J segment lost 4 bases and the V segment lost 3 bases, leaving 3 bases of the junction unmatched. The germline V gene encodes CDR1 SGHRS and CDR2 YFSETQ. CDR3 length: 13 residues. Written as DNA, the CDR3 is TGCGCCAGCAGCTGGACAGGTCGAGAGACCCAGTACTTC. Its translation: CASSWTGRETQYF.

This clone was seen a single time. The chain combines TRBV18 with TRBJ2-5; D is uncertain. This CDR3 spans 13 amino acids. Per the germline V gene, CDR1 is KGHSH and CDR2 is LQKENI. Trimming took 3 bases from V and 5 from J, leaving 10 bases between them. This chain's CDR3 is CASSPRDDETQYF. The CDR3 coding sequence is TGTGCCAGCTCACCGCGAGATGACGAGACCCAGTACTTC.

The genes are TRBV19 and TRBJ1-4; tentative D call: TRBD1 (5 bases). The germline CDR1 and CDR2 sequences are LNHDA and SQIVND (reference sequence). This CDR3 has 14 amino acids. Trimming took off 5 bases at V and 7 bases at J, with 14 bases between the two ends. This CDR3 is CASSPRPGVEKLFF. The CDR3 DNA is TGTGCCAGTAGTCCCCGGCCGGGGGTTGAAAAACTGTTTTTT.

This clone turned up a few times. The CDR3 protein is CASSQGTGTLSEAFF. The CDR3 coding sequence is TGTGCCAGCAGCCAAGGGACAGGGACTTTAAGTGAAGCTTTCTTT. V and J are TRBV3-1 (or the pseudogene TRBV3-2) and TRBJ1-1; 8 bases align to TRBD1. The J segment lost 7 bases and the V segment lost 1 base, leaving 8 bases of the junction unmatched. The length of the CDR3 is 15 residues. Per germline, CDR1 LGHDT and CDR2 YNNKEL (reference sequence).

V and J are TRBV9 and TRBJ2-3; TRBD2 agrees at 7 bases. With 3 bases clipped from V and 8 bases from J, the junction kept 12 bases outside the gene matches. Germline CDR1 is SGDLS and CDR2 is YYNGEE. This CDR3 region has 15 residues. In DNA, the CDR3 is TGTGCCAGCAGCGCCCAAAGGGAGGGTGTTGCTACGCAGTATTTT. Protein product: CASSAQREGVATQYF.

This chain joins TRBV28 and TRBJ1-4; no definite D call. The germline V and J ends were trimmed by 5 bases and 5 bases, with 24 bases remaining between them. Germline V gene sequence: CDR1 MDHEN, CDR2 SYDVKM. CDR3 size: 18 residues. In DNA, the CDR3 is TGTGCCAGCAGTCCACGATTCGCTCGGGAAACCTCAAATGAAAAACTGTTTTTT. Translation: CASSPRFARETSNEKLFF.

The V gene is TRBV5-8, the J gene TRBJ1-3, with 9 bases fitting TRBD1. Trimming removed 0 bases from V and 6 bases from J; junction bases left unmatched: 4. The CDR3 covers 15 residues. Germline CDR1 and CDR2: SGHTS and YDEGEE. The CDR3: CASSLDGDRENTIYF. In DNA, the CDR3 is TGTGCCAGCAGCTTGGATGGGGACAGGGAAAACACCATATATTTT.

The rearrangement uses TRBV6-6 and TRBJ2-2, with 11 bases that match TRBD2. CDR1 is MNHNY, CDR2 SVGAGI, per germline (reference sequence). The J segment lost 1 base and the V segment lost 6 bases, leaving 4 bases of the junction unmatched. This CDR3 region has 16 residues. CDR3 protein: CASRSTSGRNTGELFF. DNA of the CDR3: TGTGCCAGCAGGTCCACTAGCGGGAGGAACACCGGGGAGCTGTTTTTT.

The chain employs TRBV14 and TRBJ1-2; D perhaps matches TRBD1 (5 bases). Trimming pared 0 bases from V and 4 bases from J, leaving 9 bases between. CDR1 is SGHDN, CDR2 FVKESK, per germline. There are 14 residues in the CDR3. The CDR3 here is CASSQDYRSYGYTF. The CDR3 DNA is TGTGCCAGCAGCCAAGATTACAGGAGCTATGGCTACACCTTC.

The chain has TRBV25-1 and TRBJ1-2; 10 nucleotides agree with TRBD1. The CDR3 contains 16 residues. CDR1 is MGHDK, CDR2 SYGVNS, per germline. Trimming took 3 bases from V and 3 from J; bases not matched to a gene: 7. The CDR3 coding sequence is TGTGCCAGCAGTGATTGGGGACAGGGGCGAGACTATGGCTACACCTTC. Amino acid sequence: CASSDWGQGRDYGYTF.

The V call is TRBV4-2, the J call TRBJ2-7; 10 nucleotides agree with TRBD2. This CDR3 region has 17 residues. Germline trimming cut 0 bases from V and 3 bases from J; bases unmatched to any gene: 8. The germline V gene has CDR1 LGHNA and CDR2 YNFKEQ. For the CDR3, the DNA is TGTGCCAGCAGCCAAGAGTCCAGGCTAGCGGGGGACTACGAGCAGTACTTC. It specifies CASSQESRLAGDYEQYF.

This chain connects TRBV11-3 to TRBJ2-1; no definite D call. V lost 4 bases and J lost 0, with 16 bases in between. The CDR3 runs to 17 residues. Looked up from germline, CDR1 is SGHNT and CDR2 is YENEEA. The CDR3, as DNA: TGTGCCAGCAGCTCGACGTTTCTAGGAAGCTCCTACAATGAGCAGTTCTTC. Amino acid sequence: CASSSTFLGSSYNEQFF.

As concerns this clone: A single base separates this from a much larger clone, so it may be a read error. V and J are TRBV7-8 and TRBJ1-1, with D unresolved. Germline assignment: CDR1 SGHVS and CDR2 FQNEAQ. The CDR3 is 13 amino acids. V was clipped by 2 bases and J by 2 bases, with 6 bases between them. The CDR3 sequence: CASSLRPNTEAFF. As DNA, the CDR3 is TGTGCCAGCAGCTTACGACCCAACACTGAAGCTTTCTTT.

This chain joins TRBV16 and TRBJ1-3; no definite D call. V was cut by 0 bases and J by 0 bases, with 3 bases left in between. The CDR3 has 14 amino acids. Germline CDR1 is KGHSY and CDR2 is FQNENV. The chain's CDR3 is CASSQSHSGNTIYF. In DNA form, the CDR3 reads TGTGCCAGCAGCCAATCTCACTCTGGAAACACCATATATTTT.

In this sample, this clone turned up once. The chain joins TRBV27 to TRBJ1-2, with 7 bases lining up with TRBD1. CDR3 size: 12 residues. Per germline, CDR1 MNHEY and CDR2 SMNVEV (reference sequence). V was pared by 8 bases and J by 6 bases, with 6 bases of the junction left unmatched. CDR3 nucleotides: TGTGCCAGCCGTAGTACAGGGGATGGCTACACCTTC. Residues: CASRSTGDGYTF.

The chain carries TRBV30 and TRBJ2-3, with TRBD2 identical over 10 bases. Germline V lookup: CDR1 GTSNPN, CDR2 SVGIG (reference sequence). The CDR3 spans 17 residues. Trimming took 4 bases from V and 0 from J; bases not matched to a gene: 10. The CDR3 DNA is TGTGCCTGGACTAGAATGGGACTAGCGCCTAGCACAGATACGCAGTATTTT. It specifies CAWTRMGLAPSTDTQYF.

The chain is built from TRBV7-3 and TRBJ1-1; D is unresolved. The CDR3 length is 13 residues. V dropped 3 bases and J dropped 1 base, with 6 bases sitting between them. Germline loops: CDR1 SGHTA, CDR2 FQGTGA. CDR3 nucleotides: TGTGCCAGCAGCTTCCGTTCGAACACTGAAGCTTTCTTT. As protein: CASSFRSNTEAFF.

This rearrangement joins TRBV5-6 to TRBJ2-7; D uncertain. V lost 1 base to trimming and J lost 0 bases, with 5 bases between them. This CDR3 spans 13 amino acids. Germline assignment: CDR1 SGHDT and CDR2 YYEEEE. The CDR3 loop reads CASSLIGSYEQYF. In DNA, the CDR3 is TGTGCCAGCAGCTTGATCGGCTCCTACGAGCAGTACTTC.